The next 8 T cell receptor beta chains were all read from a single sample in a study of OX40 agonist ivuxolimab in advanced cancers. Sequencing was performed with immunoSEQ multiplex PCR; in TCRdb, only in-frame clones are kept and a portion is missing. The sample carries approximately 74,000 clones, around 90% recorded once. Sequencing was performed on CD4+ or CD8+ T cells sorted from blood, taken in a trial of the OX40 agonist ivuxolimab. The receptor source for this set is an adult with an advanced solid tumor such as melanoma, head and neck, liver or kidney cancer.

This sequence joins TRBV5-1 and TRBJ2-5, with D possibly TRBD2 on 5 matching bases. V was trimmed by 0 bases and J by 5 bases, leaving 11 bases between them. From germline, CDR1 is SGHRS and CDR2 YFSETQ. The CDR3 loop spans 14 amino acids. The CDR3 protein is CASSLEFTGETQYF. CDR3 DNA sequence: TGCGCCAGCAGCTTGGAATTCACGGGGGAGACCCAGTACTTC.

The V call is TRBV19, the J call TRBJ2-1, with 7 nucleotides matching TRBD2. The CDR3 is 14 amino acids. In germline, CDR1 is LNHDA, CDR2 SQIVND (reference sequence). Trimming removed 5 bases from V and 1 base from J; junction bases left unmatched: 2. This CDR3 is CASSYGGSYNEQFF. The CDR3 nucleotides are TGTGCCAGTAGTTACGGGGGGTCCTACAATGAGCAGTTCTTC.

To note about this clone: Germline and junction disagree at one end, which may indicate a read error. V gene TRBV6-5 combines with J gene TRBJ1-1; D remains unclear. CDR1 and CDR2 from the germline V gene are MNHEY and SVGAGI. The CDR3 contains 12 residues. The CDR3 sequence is CASLSSGDEAVF. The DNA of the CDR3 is TGTGCCAGCCTTTCTTCCGGGGATGAAGCTGTCTTT.

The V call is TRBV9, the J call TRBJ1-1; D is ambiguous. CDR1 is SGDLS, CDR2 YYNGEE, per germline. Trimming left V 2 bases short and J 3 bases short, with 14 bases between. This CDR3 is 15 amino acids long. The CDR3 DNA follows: TGTGCCAGCAGCGTCCAAGGCGGGCCATACACTGAAGCTTTCTTT. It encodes CASSVQGGPYTEAFF.

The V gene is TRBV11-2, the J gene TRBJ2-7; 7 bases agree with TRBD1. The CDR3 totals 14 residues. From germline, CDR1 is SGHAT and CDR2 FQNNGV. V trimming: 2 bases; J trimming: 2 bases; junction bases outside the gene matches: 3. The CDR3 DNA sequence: TGTGCCAGCAGCTTACGGGACAGCCCCTACGAGCAGTACTTC. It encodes CASSLRDSPYEQYF.

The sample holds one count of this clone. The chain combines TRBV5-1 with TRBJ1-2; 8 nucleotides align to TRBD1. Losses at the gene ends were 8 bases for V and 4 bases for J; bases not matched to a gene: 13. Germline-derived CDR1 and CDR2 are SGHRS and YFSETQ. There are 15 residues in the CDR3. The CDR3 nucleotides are TGCGCCAGTTTCCCCGGGACAGGCCCTTTCTATGGCTACACCTTC. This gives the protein CASFPGTGPFYGYTF.

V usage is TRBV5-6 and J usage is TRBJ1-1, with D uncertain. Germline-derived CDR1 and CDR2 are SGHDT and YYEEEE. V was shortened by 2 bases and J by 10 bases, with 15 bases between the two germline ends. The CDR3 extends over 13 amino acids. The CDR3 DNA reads TGTGCCAGCAGCTTCGGACCCGGGAGGGTAGCTTTCTTT. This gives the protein CASSFGPGRVAFF.

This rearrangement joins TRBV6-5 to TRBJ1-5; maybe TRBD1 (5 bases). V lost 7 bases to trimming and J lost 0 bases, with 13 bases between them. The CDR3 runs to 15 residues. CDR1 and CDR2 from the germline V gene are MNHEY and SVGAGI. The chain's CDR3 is CASTIRQFSNQPQHF. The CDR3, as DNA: TGTGCCAGCACCATTCGACAGTTTAGCAATCAGCCCCAGCATTTT.